These T cell receptor beta chains were read from a single sample in a study of blood T cell repertoires in COVID-19. The method was immunoSEQ multiplex PCR; TCRdb's version includes in-frame clones alone and lacks a portion of them. The table shows 150,000 to 200,000 clones, with about 77% occurring only once. Sequenced sample: PBMCs or T cells enriched from blood (not recorded which). The receptors were gathered from a woman between 50 and 59 years old with acute COVID-19. Each CDR3 is given with its conserved first and last residue. The order of the fields is V gene, J gene, D gene, clone size, CDR3 DNA, CDR3 protein. A D gene is named only where the DNA matches it firmly. A clone size is listed for some rows: how often the clone was seen (once, few, many), or a class if it is expanded.

V: TRBV3-1/TRBV3-2
J: TRBJ1-1
D: TRBD1
size: NA
DNA: TGTGCCAGCAGCCTACTTCAGGGGGAAGGAGCTTTCTTT
CDR3: CASSLLQGEGAFF

V: TRBV6-5
J: TRBJ1-6
D: TRBD1
size: NA
DNA: TGTGCCAGCGTTTGGGACAGGGGAAATTCACCCCTCCACTTT
CDR3: CASVWDRGNSPLHF

V: TRBV10-3
J: TRBJ1-1
D: TRBD1
size: few
DNA: TGTGCCATCAGTGGGGACAGGGCCCACACTGAAGCTTTCTTT
CDR3: CAISGDRAHTEAFF

V: TRBV28
J: TRBJ1-5
D: TRBD1
size: NA
DNA: TGTGCCAGCAGTTTACGACAGGGTTCCCAGCCCCAGCATTTT
CDR3: CASSLRQGSQPQHF

V: TRBV6-4
J: TRBJ1-1
D: NA
size: NA
DNA: TGTGCCAGCAGTGACCAGGGAATCACTGAGACTTTCTTT
CDR3: CASSDQGITETFF

V: TRBV19
J: TRBJ1-2
D: NA
size: NA
DNA: TGTGCCAGTCTGTCGGGGTATGGCTACACCTTC
CDR3: CASLSGYGYTF

V: TRBV9
J: TRBJ2-2
D: NA
size: once
DNA: TGTGCCAGCAGCGTAGCTACGGGTGGGGCGGCCGGGGAGCTGTTTTTT
CDR3: CASSVATGGAAGELFF

V: TRBV9
J: TRBJ2-3
D: NA
size: NA
DNA: TGTGCCAGCAGCGTAGACTCTAGTCTACATACGCAGTATTTT
CDR3: CASSVDSSLHTQYF

V: TRBV12-5
J: TRBJ2-1
D: NA
size: NA
DNA: TGTGCTAGTGGTTTGGCACCCACAGGGAGCATTGCCTACAATGAGCAGTTCTTC
CDR3: CASGLAPTGSIAYNEQFF

V: TRBV29-1
J: TRBJ2-3
D: TRBD2
size: NA
DNA: TGCAGCGTTGGGACGTGGACTAGCGGGGGGGCAGATACGCAGTATTTT
CDR3: CSVGTWTSGGADTQYF

V: TRBV30
J: TRBJ2-5
D: TRBD2
size: NA
DNA: TGTGCCTGGAGAGGGACTAGCACCCAAGAGACCCAGTACTTC
CDR3: CAWRGTSTQETQYF

V: TRBV6-5
J: TRBJ1-2
D: NA
size: NA
DNA: TGTGCCAGCAGTTCGACAGGCACTGGGGCGGGCTACACCTTC
CDR3: CASSSTGTGAGYTF

V: TRBV5-1
J: TRBJ1-1
D: NA
size: NA
DNA: TGCGCCAGCAGCTTGGTTAAAGCAGGGAACACTGAAGCTTTCTTT
CDR3: CASSLVKAGNTEAFF

V: TRBV27
J: TRBJ1-6
D: NA
size: once
DNA: TGTGCCAGCAGTTTATGGGGCAGAAACTATAATTCACCCCTCCACTTT
CDR3: CASSLWGRNYNSPLHF

V: TRBV6-2/TRBV6-3
J: TRBJ1-2
D: NA
size: once
DNA: TGTGCCAGCAGTTTGGCAGGAAACTATGGCTACACCTTC
CDR3: CASSLAGNYGYTF

V: TRBV4-1
J: TRBJ2-5
D: NA
size: NA
DNA: TGCGCCAGCAGCCACGGGGGAGCGGAGACCCAGTACTTC
CDR3: CASSHGGAETQYF

V: TRBV3-1/TRBV3-2
J: TRBJ1-1
D: NA
size: NA
DNA: TGTGCCAGCAGCCAAGCCCCCTCAGGGTGGGGCGGCACTGAAGCTTTCTTT
CDR3: CASSQAPSGWGGTEAFF

V: TRBV7-9
J: TRBJ1-1
D: NA
size: NA
DNA: TGTGCCAGCAGCTTAGCAATGGGGGGAAACACTGAAGCTTTCTTT
CDR3: CASSLAMGGNTEAFF

V: TRBV7-3
J: TRBJ2-2
D: NA
size: few
DNA: TGTGCCAGCAGAATTACCGGGACAACGAACACCGGGGAGCTGTTTTTT
CDR3: CASRITGTTNTGELFF

V: TRBV5-4
J: TRBJ1-4
D: NA
size: NA
DNA: TGTGCCAGCAGCCCGGACAGAGGGGAAAAACTGTTTTTT
CDR3: CASSPDRGEKLFF

V: TRBV5-1
J: TRBJ1-4
D: NA
size: NA
DNA: TGCGCCAGCAGCCCCCAGGCAGAAACTAATGAAAAACTGTTTTTT
CDR3: CASSPQAETNEKLFF

V: TRBV5-5
J: TRBJ1-3
D: TRBD1
size: NA
DNA: TGTGCCAGCAGCCCGCCGGGACAGGGGAGAGGAAACACCATATATTTT
CDR3: CASSPPGQGRGNTIYF

V: TRBV4-3
J: TRBJ1-5
D: TRBD1
size: few
DNA: TGCGCCAGCAGCCAAGCCTTTGGGACAGGGACAAATCAGCCCCAGCATTTT
CDR3: CASSQAFGTGTNQPQHF